The 15 T cell receptor beta chains below come from one sample, sequenced in a study of T cells in Graves' hyperthyroidism and ophthalmopathy. TCR beta CDR3 sequences were amplified from RNA transcripts. TCR CDR3 regions were first amplified by RT-PCR with HTBI primers. TCRdb redid the calling of the multiplex PCR reads with MiXCR, one entry per CDR3 protein. The data contain hundreds of thousands of distinct CDR3 sequences, approximately 16% of them singletons. Specimen: blood. All receptors come from a woman aged 40 to 50 with Graves' ophthalmopathy.

The chain recombines TRBV3-1 with TRBJ2-7, with 8 bases lining up with TRBD1. V lost 4 bases to trimming and J lost 5 bases; unmatched junction nucleotides: 7. The germline V gene has CDR1 LGHDT and CDR2 YNNKEL (reference sequence). The CDR3 totals 14 residues. Written as DNA, the CDR3 is TGTGCCAGCAGCCGGGTCCCAGGGGGCGACGAGCAGTACTTC. Translation: CASSRVPGGDEQYF.

This clonotype was observed a few times. The DNA of the CDR3 is TGTGCCAGCAGCCCCCCCCCCCTTGACCATGAGCAGTTCTTC. Encoded protein: CASSPPPLDHEQFF. The chain combines TRBV12-3 or TRBV12-4 with TRBJ2-1, with no clear D. The CDR3 spans 14 residues. Trimming shortened V by 6 bases and J by 8 bases, and 17 bases separated the two germline ends.

This clonotype has a handful of counts. This chain joins TRBV6-1 and TRBJ2-5, with 11 bases matching TRBD2. Germline V CDR1 and CDR2: MNHNS, SASEGT. After removal of 3 bases from V and 2 bases from J, the junction contained 5 bases not matched to a gene. CDR3 length: 16 amino acids. The CDR3 sequence: CASSEGLAVLQETQYF. In DNA, the CDR3 is TGTGCCAGCAGTGAGGGACTAGCGGTACTGCAAGAGACCCAGTACTTC.

This clonotype was recorded at least ten times. CDR3 region: CSAGGLAGGIQYF. The CDR3 DNA is TGCAGTGCTGGCGGACTAGCGGGAGGCATTCAGTACTTC. V gene TRBV20-1 combines with J gene TRBJ2-4, with 14 bases fitting TRBD2. The CDR3 is 13 amino acids. Unmatched junction bases numbered 3, after V lost 5 bases and J lost 9 bases. CDR1 is DFQATT and CDR2 is SNEGSKA in the germline V gene (reference sequence).

There are many counts of this clonotype. This chain joins TRBV7-8 and TRBJ2-7; 7 nucleotides align to TRBD1. The CDR3 is made up of 16 amino acids. V lost 3 bases, J lost 2 bases, and 10 bases stayed unmatched. Germline CDR1 is SGHVS and CDR2 is FQNEAQ. The CDR3 loop reads CASSFLPGQIPYEQYF. The CDR3 bases are TGTGCCAGCAGCTTCCTGCCGGGACAGATCCCCTACGAGCAGTACTTC. Complete variable domain (other parts from reference TRBV7-8 and TRBJ2-7): GAGVSQSPRYKVAKRGQDVALRCDPISGHVSLFWYQQALGQGPEFLTYFQNEAQLDKSGLPSDRFFAERPEGSVSTLKIQRTQQEDSAVYLCASSFLPGQIPYEQYFGPGTRLTVT.

The table lists this clonotype with many counts. The rearrangement joins TRBV20-1 to TRBJ2-7; D ambiguous. Germline V gene data show CDR1 as DFQATT and CDR2 as SNEGSKA (reference sequence). The CDR3 is made up of 13 amino acids. V was clipped by 2 bases and J by 3 bases, with 11 bases between them. CDR3 in DNA: TGCAGTGCTAGAAGACCGGCAGACTACGAGCAGTACTTC. Encoded protein: CSARRPADYEQYF.

Many counts were recorded for this clonotype. This chain uses TRBV13 with TRBJ1-2; 7 positions match TRBD1. Germline CDR1 is PRHDT and CDR2 is FYEKMQ (reference sequence). The length of the CDR3 is 14 residues. After removal of 4 bases from V and 4 bases from J, the junction contained 6 bases not matched to a gene. DNA for the CDR3: TGTGCCAGCAGCTACCGACAGGGCCTCTATGGCTACACCTTC. Translation: CASSYRQGLYGYTF.

In this sample, this clonotype turned up a few times. CDR3 in DNA: TGCAGTGCTTCCCGGACAGGGGTGAATGAGCAGTTCTTC. Protein: CSASRTGVNEQFF. V gene TRBV20-1 combines with J gene TRBJ2-1; 9 bases are shared with TRBD1. The CDR3 spans 13 residues. Per the germline V gene, CDR1 is DFQATT and CDR2 is SNEGSKA (reference sequence). V dropped 5 bases and J dropped 7; count of bases not matched to a gene: 6.

This clonotype was counted at least ten times. V and J are TRBV2 and TRBJ2-1; 7 positions agree with TRBD2. The trim removed 2 bases at V and 2 bases at J, leaving 3 bases unmatched. The CDR3 has 15 amino acids. CDR1 and CDR2 (germline): SNHLY, FYNNEI. This CDR3 is CASSERDYPYNEQFF. The CDR3 DNA reads TGTGCCAGCAGTGAAAGGGACTACCCCTACAATGAGCAGTTCTTC.

This clonotype has only a few counts. The chain links TRBV10-3 to TRBJ2-5; 9 bases fit TRBD1. The CDR3 loop spans 14 amino acids. The V gene's germline CDR1 is ENHRY and CDR2 SYGVKD. With V trimmed by 10 bases and J by 2 bases, 8 bases remained unmatched. CDR3 bases: TGTGCCACTTCCCTGACAGGGGGGCAAGAGACCCAGTACTTC. Translating gives CATSLTGGQETQYF.

This clonotype has at least ten counts. V gene TRBV27 combines with J gene TRBJ1-2; D is uncertain. With 2 bases removed from V and 4 bases from J, the gap between germline ends came to 11 bases. The CDR3 has 14 residues. Per the germline V gene, CDR1 is MNHEY and CDR2 is SMNVEV (reference sequence). CDR3 residues: CASSLRAPVYGYTF. DNA of the CDR3: TGTGCCAGCAGTTTACGGGCCCCCGTCTATGGCTACACCTTC.

The V gene is TRBV18, the J gene TRBJ1-1; TRBD1 aligns across 7 bases. CDR3 length equals 18 residues. CDR1 is KGHSH, CDR2 LQKENI, per germline. J gave up 1 base and V 4 bases, and 15 bases lay outside the gene matches. The CDR3 region has the DNA TGTGCCAGCTCACGTCAAACAATCACCGGGACAGCGAACACTGAAGCTTTCTTT. Protein product: CASSRQTITGTANTEAFF.

The V call is TRBV7-2, the J call TRBJ2-2; D not resolved. Deletions cut 6 bases from V and 0 bases from J, with 17 bases between. Germline V CDR1 and CDR2: SGHTA, FQGNSA. The CDR3 length is 17 residues. CDR3 protein: CASSSIPRRANTGELFF. Here the CDR3 DNA reads TGTGCCAGCAGTTCAATCCCCAGACGCGCGAACACCGGGGAGCTGTTTTTT.

This clonotype appeared many times. This chain links TRBV30 with TRBJ1-4; D gene unclear. Trimming stripped 5 bases from V and 8 bases from J, with 12 bases between. The germline V gene has CDR1 GTSNPN and CDR2 SVGIG (reference sequence). This CDR3 spans 12 amino acids. The CDR3 DNA reads TGTGCCTGGCAGAGGGAGAGCGAAAAACTGTTTTTT. Amino acids: CAWQRESEKLFF.

The chain joins TRBV7-9 to TRBJ2-5; 8 bases map to TRBD2. The CDR3 runs to 18 residues. The germline CDR1 and CDR2 sequences are SEHNR and FQNEAQ (reference sequence). V trimming: 2 bases; J trimming: 5 bases; junction bases outside the gene matches: 16. The CDR3 bases are TGTGCCAGCAGCTTACCCTCAAGGGCGGGGGGTACGGGCGAGACCCAGTACTTC. This translates into CASSLPSRAGGTGETQYF. Drawing the rest from reference TRBV7-9 and TRBJ2-5, the complete variable domain is DTGVSQNPRHKITKRGQNVTFRCDPISEHNRLYWYRQTLGQGPEFLTYFQNEAQLEKSRLLSDRFSAERPKGSFSTLEIQRTEQGDSAMYLCASSLPSRAGGTGETQYFGPGTRLLVL.